One and the same sample provided the 24 T cell receptor beta chains below, sequenced in a study of human T cells and chemical hapten exposure. Each CDR3 protein gets one entry after TCRdb re-called the RACE reads with MiXCR. The table has over 150,000 distinct CDR3 sequences, around a quarter seen once. Specified time point: patch test 3, about 24 weeks after DPC sensitization. Noted treatment: therapeutic diphenylcyclopropenone sensitization with weekly scalp DPC. The sequenced sample was whole blood, obtained in connection with sensitization to the hapten diphenylcyclopropenone (DPC). These TCRs come from a woman under 30 with alopecia areata. Some clones in this sample may be carry-over from other donors' samples.

The chain links TRBV6-5 to TRBJ1-1; possibly TRBD1 for D (5 bases). The germline CDR1 and CDR2 sequences are MNHEY and SVGAGI. Trimming pared 3 bases from V and 5 bases from J, leaving 22 bases between. The CDR3 is 17 amino acids. The CDR3 loop is CASSYRPGRRGGTEAFF. CDR3 DNA: TGTGCCAGCAGTTATAGGCCCGGGAGACGGGGCGGAACTGAAGCTTTCTTT.

This clonotype has only a few counts. The rearrangement joins TRBV18 to TRBJ1-5, with 9 bases matching TRBD1. J lost 7 bases, V lost 3 bases, and 7 bases had no gene match. The V gene's germline CDR1 is KGHSH and CDR2 LQKENI. The CDR3 runs to 15 residues. This CDR3 reads CASSPGRQGGQPQHF. The CDR3 DNA sequence: TGTGCCAGCTCACCGGGTCGACAGGGGGGCCAGCCCCAGCATTTT.

This rearrangement joins TRBV29-1 to TRBJ1-1; 7 bases align to TRBD1. The ends lost 6 bases at V and 0 bases at J; junction bases unmatched: 4. Germline V gene sequence: CDR1 SQVTM, CDR2 ANQGSEA. The CDR3 has 13 residues. CDR3 nucleotide sequence: TGCAGCGTGCGACAGGGACTGAACACTGAAGCTTTCTTT. Protein product: CSVRQGLNTEAFF.

The chain couples TRBV20-1 to TRBJ2-5; 8 bases align to TRBD1. This CDR3 comprises 13 residues. Germline-derived CDR1 and CDR2 are DFQATT and SNEGSKA (reference sequence). The junction had 6 bases not matched to a gene; V was cut back by 5 bases and J by 4 bases. The CDR3 sequence is CSAPGQGGETQYF. CDR3 coding DNA: TGCAGTGCTCCCGGACAGGGAGGAGAGACCCAGTACTTC.

V and J are TRBV7-2 and TRBJ1-5, with D perhaps TRBD1 (5 bases). The CDR3 has 13 residues. Trimming cost V 0 bases and J 7 bases, with 7 bases left between them. The germline V gene has CDR1 SGHTA and CDR2 FQGNSA. For the CDR3, the DNA is TGTGCCAGCAGCTTAGCCAGGGAACAGCCCCAGCATTTT. This encodes CASSLAREQPQHF.

CDR3 amino acids: CASSFRTEAFF. For the CDR3, the DNA is TGTGCCAGCAGCTTTAGAACTGAAGCTTTCTTT. The chain uses TRBV13 and TRBJ1-1, with D unresolved. The CDR3 is 11 amino acids. The V and J ends lost 3 bases and 5 bases respectively, with 4 bases between them. Germline CDR1 is PRHDT and CDR2 is FYEKMQ (reference sequence).

V is TRBV20-1 and J is TRBJ1-2; 8 bases agree with TRBD1. V gave up 1 base and J gave up 5 bases; unmatched junction bases: 9. Germline CDR1 is DFQATT and CDR2 is SNEGSKA (reference sequence). The length of the CDR3 is 15 residues. CDR3 nucleotides: TGCAGTGCTAGAGTTCCTGGACAGGGCGGATATGGCTACACCTTC. This translates into CSARVPGQGGYGYTF.

The rearrangement joins TRBV20-1 to TRBJ2-7, with D perhaps TRBD1 (6 bases). Germline CDR1 and CDR2: DFQATT and SNEGSKA (reference sequence). Trimming took off 0 bases at V and 6 bases at J, with 18 bases between the two ends. CDR3 size: 15 residues. The CDR3 sequence: CSARDTLQGLGEQYF. The CDR3 DNA sequence: TGCAGTGCTAGAGATACCCTCCAGGGGCTAGGCGAGCAGTACTTC.

Of note for this clonotype: A much bigger clone sits one base away, suggesting this may be a read error. The chain is built from TRBV4-2 and TRBJ1-5, with 9 bases matching TRBD1. This CDR3 has 14 amino acids. Germline CDR1 LGHNA, CDR2 YNFKEQ. In DNA form, the CDR3 reads TGTGCCAGCGGCCAAGCCGGACAGGGGCAGCCCCAGCATTTT. Translating gives CASGQAGQGQPQHF.

J is TRBJ2-5 and V is TRBV20-1, with a weak D call TRBD2 (6 bases). CDR1 DFQATT and CDR2 SNEGSKA come from the germline V gene (reference sequence). Trimming stripped 7 bases from V and 3 bases from J, with 18 bases between. This CDR3 has 14 amino acids. CDR3 coding DNA: TGCAGTGAGGTCGTCCCGGGACTCAAAGAGACCCAGTACTTC. Its translation: CSEVVPGLKETQYF.

This clonotype has a single count. The chain recombines TRBV20-1 with TRBJ2-3; 11 positions agree with TRBD2. Germline V CDR1 and CDR2: DFQATT, SNEGSKA (reference sequence). The J segment lost 0 bases and the V segment lost 6 bases, leaving 5 bases of the junction unmatched. This CDR3 has 15 residues. CDR3 in amino acids: CSAYWTSGSTDTQYF. The CDR3 region has the DNA TGCAGTGCGTACTGGACTAGCGGGAGCACAGATACGCAGTATTTT.

CDR3 region: CASSTDRANTQYF. In DNA, the CDR3 is TGTGCCAGCAGCACAGATAGAGCAAATACGCAGTATTTT. The chain employs TRBV7-7 and TRBJ2-3; D is uncertain. This CDR3 is built from 13 residues. CDR1 and CDR2 (germline): SSHAT, FNYEAQ (reference sequence). V was trimmed by 5 bases and J by 7 bases, leaving 13 bases between them.

In its sample, this clonotype was seen a few times. V is TRBV7-3 and J is TRBJ1-6, with D possibly matching TRBD1 (5 bases). The length of the CDR3 is 14 residues. Germline V lookup: CDR1 SGHTA, CDR2 FQGTGA. Trimming took 11 bases from V and 7 from J, leaving 18 bases between them. This CDR3 is CAGTTPSVNSPLHF. Here the CDR3 DNA reads TGTGCCGGGACTACTCCCTCGGTGAATTCACCCCTCCACTTT.

J is TRBJ1-2 and V is TRBV5-1; 9 bases line up with TRBD1. With V trimmed by 3 bases and J by 6 bases, 6 bases remained unmatched. Germline V gene lookup returns CDR1 SGHRS and CDR2 YFSETQ. This CDR3 is built from 14 residues. CDR3 sequence reads: CASSWTGDENGYTF. The CDR3 nucleotides read TGCGCCAGCAGCTGGACAGGGGATGAGAATGGCTACACCTTC.

This clonotype has a count of ten or more. V gene TRBV20-1 combines with J gene TRBJ2-6, with 7 bases identical to TRBD1. Trimming removed 7 bases from V and 2 bases from J; junction bases left unmatched: 5. The CDR3 consists of 14 residues. Germline-derived CDR1 and CDR2 are DFQATT and SNEGSKA (reference sequence). CDR3 DNA: TGCAGTGTTTTAAGGGGGCCTGGGGCCAACGTCCTGACTTTC. It codes for CSVLRGPGANVLTF.

This clonotype was seen only a few times. V and J are TRBV11-2 and TRBJ1-2; D might be TRBD1 (6 bases). V gave up 5 bases and J gave up 2 bases, with 9 bases separating them. The CDR3 consists of 13 residues. Germline V gives CDR1 SGHAT, CDR2 FQNNGV. The CDR3 loop reads CASSPGQNYGYTF. The CDR3 DNA reads TGTGCCAGCAGCCCCGGACAGAACTATGGCTACACCTTC. Filled out from reference TRBV11-2 and TRBJ1-2, the complete variable domain reads EAGVAQSPRYKIIEKRQSVAFWCNPISGHATLYWYQQILGQGPKLLIQFQNNGVVDDSQLPKDRFSAERLKGVDSTLKIQPAKLEDSAVYLCASSPGQNYGYTFGSGTRLTVV.

The chain couples TRBV9 to TRBJ2-7; possible D gene TRBD2, 5 bases. Germline V gene sequence: CDR1 SGDLS, CDR2 YYNGEE. This CDR3 has 13 amino acids. Trimming removed 0 bases at V and 6 bases at J, with 10 bases between. CDR3 residues: CASSVGGGLEQYF. The CDR3 DNA is TGTGCCAGCAGCGTAGGTGGAGGACTCGAGCAGTACTTC.

This clonotype was counted between two and nine times. For the CDR3, the DNA is TGTGCCAGCAGTGGGGGACAGGGCCCCTACGAGCAGTACTTC. The encoded protein is CASSGGQGPYEQYF. The chain couples TRBV6-1 to TRBJ2-7; 9 positions match TRBD1. With V trimmed by 4 bases and J by 2 bases, 3 bases remained unmatched. Germline CDR1 and CDR2: MNHNS and SASEGT. The CDR3 covers 14 residues.

This clonotype has more than one count but fewer than ten. The gene calls are TRBV29-1 and TRBJ2-5; no reliable D call. V was pared by 4 bases and J by 5 bases, with 17 bases between. Germline V CDR1 and CDR2: SQVTM, ANQGSEA. The CDR3 extends over 14 amino acids. As DNA, the CDR3 is TGCAGCGTTGGTATGGAACTCCTTCGGGAGACCCAGTACTTC. Encoded protein: CSVGMELLRETQYF.

The chain couples TRBV4-2 to TRBJ1-6, with TRBD1 as a possible D gene (5 bases). From germline, CDR1 is LGHNA and CDR2 YNFKEQ. The CDR3 extends over 13 amino acids. V lost 0 bases, J lost 14 bases, and 11 bases lay in between. Written as DNA, the CDR3 is TGTGCCAGCAGCCAAGAGGGGGGTGAGGCCCTCCACTTT. Translating it yields CASSQEGGEALHF.

The chain employs TRBV5-1 and TRBJ2-7; 8 nucleotides align to TRBD1. This CDR3 has 15 amino acids. V was pared by 5 bases and J by 2 bases, with 9 bases of the junction left unmatched. In germline, CDR1 is SGHRS, CDR2 YFSETQ. The CDR3 DNA is TGCGCCAGCAGGTTTGACAGGGGCGAAACCTACGAGCAGTACTTC. Amino acids: CASRFDRGETYEQYF.

V and J are TRBV15 and TRBJ1-2; D ambiguous. Germline V gene lookup returns CDR1 LNHNV and CDR2 YYDKDF (reference sequence). The CDR3 has 14 residues. With 0 bases removed from V and 4 bases from J, the gap between germline ends came to 9 bases. The CDR3 loop reads CATSRDTRSYGYTF. The CDR3 DNA sequence: TGTGCCACCAGCAGAGATACTCGGTCCTATGGCTACACCTTC.

This clonotype was seen more than once but under ten times. V usage is TRBV18 and J usage is TRBJ2-7; 7 bases align to TRBD1. The CDR3 is 15 residues long. Per the germline V gene, CDR1 is KGHSH and CDR2 is LQKENI. V lost 3 bases and J lost 3; bases outside the gene matches: 8. The CDR3 coding sequence is TGTGCCAGCTCACCCTCCGGGACAGAGTACTACGAGCAGTACTTC. It specifies CASSPSGTEYYEQYF. The whole variable domain, remainder taken from reference TRBV18 and TRBJ2-7, is NAGVMQNPRHLVRRRGQEARLRCSPMKGHSHVYWYRQLPEEGLKFMVYLQKENIIDESGMPKERFSAEFPKEGPSILRIQQVVRGDSAAYFCASSPSGTEYYEQYFGPGTRLTVT.

CDR3 amino acids: CASSYSRGDSPLHF. The CDR3 region has the DNA TGTGCCAGCAGCTATTCCAGGGGGGACTCACCCCTCCACTTT. The rearrangement uses TRBV7-9 and TRBJ1-6; 7 bases map to TRBD1. The length of the CDR3 is 14 residues. Germline lookup yields CDR1 SEHNR and CDR2 FQNEAQ (reference sequence). Trimming took 4 bases from V and 10 from J; bases not matched to a gene: 7.